Listed here are 23 T cell receptor beta chains from one sample, sequenced in a study of T cell responses to AZD1222 COVID-19 vaccine. The table came from immunoSEQ multiplex PCR; TCRdb's copy has only in-frame clones and leaves some out. The top ten clones hold less than 0.65% of a sample with 200,000 to 300,000 clones, over 90% of them seen once. Sequencing was performed on peripheral blood, taken on day 0 of AZD1222 vaccination. These receptors were collected from an adult in good health.

The gene calls are TRBV19 and TRBJ2-3; either TRBD1 or TRBD2 may fit D (7 bases each). Germline-derived CDR1 and CDR2 are LNHDA and SQIVND (reference sequence). V was shortened by 8 bases and J by 10 bases, with 13 bases between the two germline ends. The CDR3 spans 11 residues. The CDR3 DNA sequence: TGTGCCAGTCAGGGGGGGACCGCGCAGTATTTT. Translating it yields CASQGGTAQYF.

This chain joins TRBV4-1 and TRBJ1-3; D gene unclear. V lost 1 base and J lost 3, with 13 bases in between. CDR3 length: 16 residues. CDR1 is MGHRA and CDR2 is YSYEKL in the germline V gene. The CDR3 loop reads CASSQAGIGFGNTIYF. Written as DNA, the CDR3 is TGCGCCAGCAGCCAAGCAGGCATCGGTTTTGGAAACACCATATATTTT.

This chain uses TRBV10-3 with TRBJ1-3, with no clear D. The CDR3 is 13 amino acids. From germline, CDR1 is ENHRY and CDR2 SYGVKD. V was shortened by 2 bases and J by 3 bases, with 5 bases between the two germline ends. The CDR3 nucleotides are TGTGCCATCAGTGAGACTTTTGGAAACACCATATATTTT. Translating gives CAISETFGNTIYF.

The rearrangement links TRBV2 to TRBJ1-4; no clear D gene. V was clipped by 7 bases and J by 3 bases, with 6 bases between them. The CDR3 loop spans 12 amino acids. Germline V lookup: CDR1 SNHLY, CDR2 FYNNEI. The CDR3 nucleotides read TGTGCCAGCAAGGTAGCTAATGAAAAACTGTTTTTT. This sequence encodes CASKVANEKLFF.

The rearrangement uses TRBV28 and TRBJ2-7; a weak D match, TRBD1 (5 bases). The CDR3 sequence is 13 residues long. Per the germline V gene, CDR1 is MDHEN and CDR2 is SYDVKM. Trimming pared 2 bases from V and 3 bases from J, leaving 8 bases between. In DNA, the CDR3 is TGTGCCAGCAGTTTAATAGGGGTCTACGAGCAGTACTTC. This encodes CASSLIGVYEQYF.

The chain carries TRBV18 and TRBJ1-1; 9 nucleotides align to TRBD1. Germline V gene lookup returns CDR1 KGHSH and CDR2 LQKENI. V lost 5 bases and J lost 1; bases outside the gene matches: 5. The CDR3 is 15 amino acids. CDR3 DNA: TGTGCCAGCTCAACACAGGGGGCTTGGAACACTGAAGCTTTCTTT. This translates into CASSTQGAWNTEAFF.

This clone showed up just once. V is TRBV2 and J is TRBJ1-2, with a weak D call TRBD1 (5 bases). Germline loops: CDR1 SNHLY, CDR2 FYNNEI. This CDR3 has 14 amino acids. Trimming shortened V by 7 bases and J by 4 bases, and 16 bases separated the two germline ends. The DNA of the CDR3 is TGTGCCAGCACCCTGGCCCAGGGAAGCTATGGCTACACCTTC. Translating gives CASTLAQGSYGYTF.

V is TRBV3-1 (or the pseudogene TRBV3-2) and J is TRBJ2-5; no clear D gene. V was trimmed by 4 bases and J by 4 bases, leaving 16 bases between them. The germline V gene encodes CDR1 LGHDT and CDR2 YNNKEL (reference sequence). This CDR3 is built from 15 residues. CDR3 coding DNA: TGTGCCAGCAGCCCCGGTCCTGCTAGGGCAGAGACCCAGTACTTC. Residues: CASSPGPARAETQYF.

This clone was seen only once. The genes are TRBV5-4 and TRBJ1-2; D unresolved. Germline V gene data show CDR1 as SGHNT and CDR2 as YYREEE (reference sequence). The V end was cut by 6 bases, the J end by 2 bases, with 14 bases between. The CDR3 contains 14 residues. The CDR3 loop is CASNPGTHNYGYTF. CDR3 nucleotides: TGTGCCAGCAACCCCGGTACACACAACTATGGCTACACCTTC.

This clone showed up just once. The chain uses TRBV5-1 and TRBJ1-1; 9 bases line up with TRBD1. The germline V gene encodes CDR1 SGHRS and CDR2 YFSETQ. Trimming cost V 4 bases and J 4 bases; bases outside gene matches: 5. The CDR3 is 14 residues long. Written as DNA, the CDR3 is TGCGCCAGCAGCACCCTGACAGGGGGCACTGAAGCTTTCTTT. Its translation is CASSTLTGGTEAFF.

This clone was detected once. The rearrangement uses TRBV7-2 and TRBJ2-5; D uncertain. Germline V gives CDR1 SGHTA, CDR2 FQGNSA. Trimming left V 5 bases short and J 4 bases short, with 11 bases between. The CDR3 spans 13 residues. The CDR3 sequence is CASSLSLGETQYF. As DNA, the CDR3 is TGTGCCAGCAGCCTCTCATTAGGAGAGACCCAGTACTTC.

This chain uses TRBV6-2 or TRBV6-3 with TRBJ1-4; tentatively, D is TRBD1 (6 bases). This CDR3 has 15 amino acids. The germline V gene encodes CDR1 MNHEY and CDR2 SVGEGT. The germline V and J ends were trimmed by 2 bases and 3 bases, with 10 bases remaining between them. The CDR3 DNA follows: TGTGCCAGCAGTTACCCAGGGGCGGCTAATGAAAAACTGTTTTTT. This codes for CASSYPGAANEKLFF.

The rearrangement joins TRBV4-1 to TRBJ2-7; no firm D call. From germline, CDR1 is MGHRA and CDR2 YSYEKL. The CDR3 extends over 16 amino acids. V was shortened by 0 bases and J by 2 bases, with 14 bases between the two germline ends. CDR3: CASSQDDIDQTYEQYF. The CDR3, as DNA: TGCGCCAGCAGCCAAGATGACATTGACCAAACCTACGAGCAGTACTTC.

The chain employs TRBV6-5 and TRBJ2-7, with D possibly called TRBD1 or TRBD2 (5 bases each). This CDR3 region has 14 residues. CDR1 is MNHEY, CDR2 SVGAGI, per germline. Trimming stripped 4 bases from V and 2 bases from J, with 12 bases between. CDR3 DNA sequence: TGTGCCAGCAGTTTCCGGGACGTGACCTACGAGCAGTACTTC. This sequence encodes CASSFRDVTYEQYF.

The table lists this clone with a count of one. V gene TRBV24-1 combines with J gene TRBJ2-1; TRBD2 aligns across 14 bases. The V segment lost 3 bases and the J segment 5 bases; nucleotides outside the gene matches: 11. Germline V gene lookup returns CDR1 KGHDR and CDR2 SFDVKD. The CDR3 is made up of 19 amino acids. CDR3 in amino acids: CATSDRRLAGGIRDNEQFF. The CDR3 DNA follows: TGTGCCACCAGTGATCGCCGACTAGCGGGGGGGATCCGGGACAATGAGCAGTTCTTC.

The V call is TRBV19, the J call TRBJ1-1; D not certain. This CDR3 comprises 13 residues. Germline-derived CDR1 and CDR2 are LNHDA and SQIVND (reference sequence). Trimming pared 5 bases from V and 4 bases from J, leaving 11 bases between. This chain's CDR3 is CASSGSRGTEAFF. The CDR3 DNA sequence: TGTGCCAGTAGTGGCTCCAGAGGCACTGAAGCTTTCTTT.

The chain uses TRBV7-3 and TRBJ1-1; tentatively, D is TRBD1 (5 bases). Per germline, CDR1 SGHTA and CDR2 FQGTGA. Trimming shortened V by 5 bases and J by 1 base, and 8 bases separated the two germline ends. The CDR3 is 13 amino acids. This CDR3 is CASSPGANTEAFF. The CDR3 DNA sequence: TGTGCCAGCAGCCCTGGGGCGAACACTGAAGCTTTCTTT.

The J gene is TRBJ2-5, the V gene TRBV6-5; possibly TRBD1 or TRBD2 for D (6 bases each). The CDR3 runs to 15 residues. Germline values: CDR1 MNHEY, CDR2 SVGAGI. V was trimmed by 5 bases and J by 5 bases, leaving 18 bases between them. The CDR3 bases are TGTGCCAGCAGTCCCCGGTGGGGGGCCGGTGAGACCCAGTACTTC. This translates into CASSPRWGAGETQYF.

V usage is TRBV11-3 and J usage is TRBJ2-7; 9 nucleotides match TRBD1. The V gene's germline CDR1 is SGHNT and CDR2 YENEEA. The CDR3 runs to 17 residues. V lost 7 bases and J lost 5; bases outside the gene matches: 18. The CDR3 nucleotides read TGTGCCAGCACCATATTGGATCCGGGACAGGGAGAGAACGAGCAGTACTTC. It is translated as CASTILDPGQGENEQYF.

V and J are TRBV5-1 and TRBJ1-3; D gene ambiguous. The germline V and J ends were trimmed by 0 bases and 0 bases, with 10 bases remaining between them. Germline V gives CDR1 SGHRS, CDR2 YFSETQ. This CDR3 has 16 residues. This CDR3 is CASSLVPVTSGNTIYF. The CDR3 region has the DNA TGCGCCAGCAGCTTGGTGCCGGTCACCTCTGGAAACACCATATATTTT.

The chain employs TRBV27 and TRBJ2-7, with TRBD1 identical over 11 bases. The germline V gene encodes CDR1 MNHEY and CDR2 SMNVEV (reference sequence). Losses at the gene ends were 6 bases for V and 7 bases for J; bases not matched to a gene: 8. The CDR3 spans 14 residues. The CDR3 DNA is TGTGCCAGCAGCCCGTGGGACAGGGGGGAAGAGCAGTACTTC. Its protein product is CASSPWDRGEEQYF.

The chain combines TRBV19 with TRBJ1-5; 7 bases fit TRBD1. CDR1 LNHDA and CDR2 SQIVND come from the germline V gene (reference sequence). The CDR3 totals 13 residues. Trimming at V came to 7 bases and at J to 7 bases, leaving 7 bases not matched to a gene. This CDR3 is CASIKQGNQPQHF. CDR3 DNA: TGTGCCAGTATTAAACAGGGGAACCAGCCCCAGCATTTT.

The count of this clone is one. CDR3 region: CASSLDLAGETQYF. The CDR3 region has the DNA TGTGCCAGCAGCTTGGATCTAGCGGGAGAGACCCAGTACTTC. This chain joins TRBV5-4 and TRBJ2-5, with 8 bases matching TRBD2. The junction had 2 bases not matched to a gene; V was cut back by 0 bases and J by 4 bases. The CDR3 spans 14 residues. Looked up from germline, CDR1 is SGHNT and CDR2 is YYREEE (reference sequence). Drawing the rest from reference TRBV5-4 and TRBJ2-5, the complete variable domain is ETGVTQSPTHLIKTRGQQVTLRCSSQSGHNTVSWYQQALGQGPQFIFQYYREEENGRGNFPPRFSGLQFPNYSSELNVNALELDDSALYLCASSLDLAGETQYFGPGTRLLVL.